Listed here are 20 T cell receptor beta chains from one sample, sequenced in a study of blood T cells in healthy people across ages. Through a sample-barcoded 5' primer and a J-beta primer mix, a second PCR was run for roughly 7 to 11 cycles. Using its own MiXCR run on the 5' RACE reads, TCRdb lists one record per CDR3 protein. Among over 1.5 million distinct CDR3 sequences listed, roughly 52% were seen once. Input material: blood. All receptors come from a woman in her thirties or forties in good health.

This clonotype was picked up a small number of times. The DNA for the CDR3 is TGTGCCAGCAGCCCGTCGGGGCCAAGATCCTACGAGCAGTACTTC. It codes for CASSPSGPRSYEQYF. This chain connects TRBV6-2 or TRBV6-3 to TRBJ2-7; D may be TRBD1 or TRBD2 (5 bases each). V was shortened by 6 bases and J by 1 base, with 16 bases between the two germline ends. This CDR3 has 15 amino acids. Per the germline V gene, CDR1 is MNHEY and CDR2 is SVGEGT.

The chain links TRBV11-2 to TRBJ2-1; D perhaps matches TRBD2 (6 bases). Germline assignment: CDR1 SGHAT and CDR2 FQNNGV. V was pared by 5 bases and J by 8 bases, with 19 bases between. The CDR3 extends over 15 amino acids. The CDR3 loop is CASSPRTDWRDEQFF. The CDR3 nucleotides read TGTGCCAGCAGCCCCCGAACTGACTGGAGGGATGAGCAGTTCTTC. The full variable domain, with the rest looked up from reference TRBV11-2 and TRBJ2-1, is EAGVAQSPRYKIIEKRQSVAFWCNPISGHATLYWYQQILGQGPKLLIQFQNNGVVDDSQLPKDRFSAERLKGVDSTLKIQPAKLEDSAVYLCASSPRTDWRDEQFFGPGTRLTVL.

Notes on this clonotype: A read error may produce the germline difference seen at one junction end. The chain links TRBV4-1 to TRBJ2-6; D possibly corresponds to TRBD1 (6 bases). There are 19 residues in the CDR3. Germline V gene data show CDR1 as MGHRA and CDR2 as YSYEKL. The CDR3 is CASSQVERGGDSGANVLTF. Written as DNA, the CDR3 is TGCGCTAGCAGCCAGGTCGAGAGAGGGGGTGACTCTGGGGCCAACGTCCTGACTTTC.

The chain combines TRBV6-5 with TRBJ1-1; D is possibly TRBD1 (5 bases). V lost 2 bases and J 3 bases, leaving 13 bases between the germline ends. CDR1 MNHEY and CDR2 SVGAGI come from the germline V gene. The CDR3 is made up of 15 amino acids. CDR3 amino acids: CASSYGGGGDTEAFF. The CDR3 DNA follows: TGTGCCAGCAGTTACGGCGGGGGAGGGGACACTGAAGCTTTCTTT.

The sample holds a few counts of this clonotype. This rearrangement joins TRBV6-1 to TRBJ2-4; 9 bases are shared with TRBD1. From germline, CDR1 is MNHNS and CDR2 SASEGT. The length of the CDR3 is 17 residues. Unmatched junction bases numbered 6, after V lost 2 bases and J lost 1 base. CDR3 DNA sequence: TGTGCCAGCAGTGAACCGACAGGGGGTTTGGCCAAAAACATTCAGTACTTC. This codes for CASSEPTGGLAKNIQYF.

This clonotype appeared once. The V gene is TRBV12-3 or TRBV12-4, the J gene TRBJ2-6; maybe TRBD2 (5 bases). Trimming removed 3 bases from V and 1 base from J, with 13 bases in between. CDR3 length equals 17 residues. DNA of the CDR3: TGTGCCAGCAGTTTCGGGGATCGCGGTTCTGGGGCCAACGTCCTGACTTTC. This translates into CASSFGDRGSGANVLTF.

DNA for the CDR3: TGTGCCAGCAGTTACACCTTGGGACAGCCAAAAGCACAAGAGACCCAGTACTTC. Translated: CASSYTLGQPKAQETQYF. This sequence joins TRBV6-2 or TRBV6-3 and TRBJ2-5; TRBD1 agrees at 7 bases. V gave up 2 bases and J gave up 2 bases; unmatched junction bases: 14. The CDR3 length is 18 residues. Germline assignment: CDR1 MNHEY and CDR2 SVGEGT.

The table lists this clonotype with a count of one. CDR3 amino acids: CASSPSVGLNYNEQFF. The CDR3 coding sequence is TGTGCCAGCAGCCCCTCGGTGGGACTGAACTACAATGAGCAGTTCTTC. The J gene is TRBJ2-1, the V gene TRBV14; a possible D gene is TRBD2 (6 bases). CDR1 is SGHDN, CDR2 FVKESK, per germline. The length of the CDR3 is 16 residues. V lost 4 bases and J lost 3, with 16 bases in between.

This clonotype was seen more than once but under ten times. J is TRBJ2-1 and V is TRBV9, with 12 bases matching TRBD2. The CDR3 totals 16 residues. Germline V gene lookup returns CDR1 SGDLS and CDR2 YYNGEE. V lost 0 bases to trimming and J lost 6 bases; unmatched junction nucleotides: 4. CDR3 DNA sequence: TGTGCCAGCAGCGTAGGTGCTAGCGGGGGGGCCAATGAGCAGTTCTTC. This gives the protein CASSVGASGGANEQFF.

This chain connects TRBV24-1 to TRBJ2-5, with 8 positions matching TRBD1. The CDR3 consists of 13 residues. The V and J ends lost 7 bases and 11 bases, in that order; junction bases with no gene match: 11. CDR1 is KGHDR and CDR2 is SFDVKD in the germline V gene. This chain's CDR3 is CATRQGAQDEQYF. Here the CDR3 DNA reads TGTGCCACCAGGCAGGGGGCGCAGGATGAGCAGTACTTC.

The genes are TRBV4-1 and TRBJ1-4; D remains ambiguous. CDR1 and CDR2 from the germline V gene are MGHRA and YSYEKL. CDR3 length: 15 residues. The V end lost 0 bases, the J end lost 5 bases, and 10 bases lay between the germline ends. The CDR3 bases are TGCGCCAGCAGCCAAGAGGTGACAAGGAATGAAAAACTGTTTTTT. Its translation is CASSQEVTRNEKLFF.

The J gene is TRBJ2-1, the V gene TRBV4-1; D is uncertain. The CDR3 is 16 residues long. The germline CDR1 and CDR2 sequences are MGHRA and YSYEKL. V lost 0 bases, J lost 5 bases, and 14 bases lay in between. CDR3 amino acids: CASSQEDERAHNEQFF. CDR3 DNA: TGCGCCAGCAGCCAAGAAGACGAACGTGCCCACAATGAGCAGTTCTTC.

The genes are TRBV5-1 and TRBJ2-1, with a weak D call TRBD2 (5 bases). The J call may be in error: the DNA end matches TRBJ2-7 better. This CDR3 spans 13 amino acids. CDR1 and CDR2 (germline): SGHRS, YFSETQ. The CDR3 reads CASSLDGMDEQYF. The CDR3 coding sequence is TGCGCCAGCAGCTTGGACGGGATGGATGAGCAGTACTTC.

This clonotype was seen a handful of times. This chain uses TRBV20-1 with TRBJ2-7; D possibly corresponds to TRBD1 (6 bases). The CDR3 consists of 14 residues. Germline values: CDR1 DFQATT, CDR2 SNEGSKA (reference sequence). Between the trimmed V and J ends, which lost 5 bases and 0 bases, there was a span of 14 bases. The CDR3 sequence is CSADTGQTSYEQYF. The CDR3 nucleotides are TGCAGTGCTGACACGGGACAAACCTCCTACGAGCAGTACTTC.

The V gene is TRBV7-9, the J gene TRBJ2-7, with a possible D match to TRBD2 (6 bases). V was shortened by 3 bases and J by 12 bases, with 12 bases between the two germline ends. The length of the CDR3 is 11 residues. Germline CDR1 reads SEHNR; CDR2 reads FQNEAQ (reference sequence). Here the CDR3 reads CASSLGTSRYF. CDR3 nucleotide sequence: TGTGCCAGCAGCTTGGGAACTAGCAGGTACTTC.

This clonotype appeared a few times. J is TRBJ2-3 and V is TRBV28; D possibly corresponds to TRBD1 (6 bases). The germline V and J ends were trimmed by 3 bases and 4 bases, with 17 bases remaining between them. Per the germline V gene, CDR1 is MDHEN and CDR2 is SYDVKM. This CDR3 is built from 16 residues. CDR3 DNA sequence: TGTGCCAGCAGTTTTCCAGGCAGGGGCAGTGCAGATACGCAGTATTTT. Translating gives CASSFPGRGSADTQYF.

This clonotype has just one count. The V and J genes are TRBV28 and TRBJ2-1, with TRBD1 matching over 7 bases. The J call may be mistaken, given a closer DNA end match to TRBJ2-7. This CDR3 has 17 residues. The germline gives CDR1 MDHEN, CDR2 SYDVKM. The CDR3 here is CASSSLGQVSSYNEQYF. The CDR3 DNA reads TGTGCCAGCAGTTCACTCGGACAGGTGAGCTCCTACAATGAGCAGTACTTC.

This clonotype came up a few times. The chain has TRBV15 and TRBJ2-3; D is unresolved. Looked up from germline, CDR1 is LNHNV and CDR2 is YYDKDF (reference sequence). This CDR3 region has 11 residues. Trimming pared 0 bases from V and 7 bases from J, leaving 2 bases between. The CDR3 reads CATSRDNTQYF. For the CDR3, the DNA is TGTGCCACCAGCAGAGATAATACGCAGTATTTT. The variable domain in full, completed from reference TRBV15 and TRBJ2-3, reads DAMVIQNPRYQVTQFGKPVTLSCSQTLNHNVMYWYQQKSSQAPKLLFHYYDKDFNNEADTPDNFQSRRPNTSFCFLDIRSPGLGDTAMYLCATSRDNTQYFGPGTRLTVL.

The chain links TRBV7-9 to TRBJ1-1; perhaps TRBD1 as D (5 bases). The CDR3 sequence is 15 residues long. Germline V lookup: CDR1 SEHNR, CDR2 FQNEAQ (reference sequence). V was shortened by 1 base and J by 5 bases, with 14 bases between the two germline ends. The CDR3 is CASSLVRERTTEAFF. The CDR3 DNA reads TGTGCCAGCAGCTTAGTCAGGGAGAGGACTACTGAAGCTTTCTTT.

This rearrangement joins TRBV6-1 to TRBJ2-3, with TRBD2 identical over 7 bases. The CDR3 covers 14 residues. Per the germline V gene, CDR1 is MNHNS and CDR2 is SASEGT. The J segment lost 1 base and the V segment lost 8 bases, leaving 6 bases of the junction unmatched. The CDR3 loop reads CASATSVGTDTQYF. The CDR3 DNA sequence: TGTGCCAGCGCTACTAGCGTCGGCACAGATACGCAGTATTTT.